The rows below give T cell receptor beta chains drawn from one sample of a study of regulatory T cells in long-lasting Graves disease. One entry per CDR3 protein, called by TCRdb with MiXCR from the multiplex PCR reads. The repertoire holds 400,000 to 500,000 distinct CDR3 sequences, with 14% as singletons. The same sample was also used in a study of T cells in Graves' hyperthyroidism and ophthalmopathy.

Sequencing used peripheral blood mononuclear cells (PBMCs), obtained at new diagnosis, from a patient treated with antithyroid drugs. The receptors here all came from a woman between 50 and 59 years old with Graves disease. Both conserved end residues are part of each CDR3. D genes are given only for firm matches. Not all rows give a size; the values are once, few, many and, for expanded clones, a class.

D gene	V gene	J gene	clone size	CDR3 DNA	CDR3 protein
TRBD1	TRBV30	TRBJ1-1	-	TGTGCCTGGGTGGACAGGGGGAACACCGAAACTTTCTTT	CAWVDRGNTETFF
-	TRBV5-5	TRBJ2-7	once	TGTGCCAGCAGTTCGACGGGACCGATAAGCTCCTACGAGCAGTACTTC	CASSSTGPISSYEQYF
TRBD2	TRBV11-2	TRBJ2-1	many	TGTGCCAGCAGCTCCCGGACTAGCGGGAAACTTAGAGAGCAGTTCTTC	CASSSRTSGKLREQFF
TRBD2	TRBV6-1	TRBJ2-1	few	TGTGCCACCGCCTGGACTAGCGGGTATATCAATGAGCAGTTCTTC	CATAWTSGYINEQFF
-	TRBV9	TRBJ2-6	few	TGTGCCAGCACCAGCATGGGCTCTGGGGCCAACGTCCTGACTTTC	CASTSMGSGANVLTF
TRBD1	TRBV2	TRBJ2-2	few	TGTGCCAGCTCACGGCGGACAGGGTTAAAGTCGAACACCGGGGAGCTGTTTTTT	CASSRRTGLKSNTGELFF
-	TRBV11-2	TRBJ1-1	many	TGTGCCAGCAGCTTAGCAGGGGCTGGCAGGAACACTGAAGCTTTCTTT	CASSLAGAGRNTEAFF
TRBD1	TRBV11-2	TRBJ2-2	many	TGTGCCAGCAGCGTCGACAGGGCGGGTACCGGGGAGCTGTTTTTT	CASSVDRAGTGELFF
TRBD1	TRBV9	TRBJ2-7	many	TGTGCCAGCAGCGTAGGGACAGGGTTCTACGAGCAGTACTTC	CASSVGTGFYEQYF
TRBD2	TRBV2	TRBJ2-2	-	TGTGCCAGCAGAAGGAGACTAGCGGGAGGGGCGAACACCGGGGAGCTGTTTTTT	CASRRRLAGGANTGELFF
-	TRBV29-1	TRBJ2-1	many	TGCAGCGTTGAAGATAGTCCAGAGTCCTACAATGAGCAGTTCTTC	CSVEDSPESYNEQFF
-	TRBV28	TRBJ2-1	many	TGTGCCAGCAGTTTCTGGTCCGATCGGAGCTCCTACAATGAGCAGTTCTTC	CASSFWSDRSSYNEQFF
TRBD2	TRBV5-1	TRBJ2-1	-	TGCGCCTCACGGCGGGAGGTCTACAATGAGCAGTTCTTC	CASRREVYNEQFF
TRBD2	TRBV6-5	TRBJ2-1	many	TGTGCCAGCAGTTACTCTAGGGCGGGAGCGGGTGAGCAGTTCTTC	CASSYSRAGAGEQFF
TRBD2	TRBV3-1	TRBJ2-2	many	TGTGCCAGCAGCCAAGATCCAGCGGGAGTCACCGGGGAGCTGTTTTTT	CASSQDPAGVTGELFF
TRBD2	TRBV2	TRBJ2-1	many	TGTGCCAGCAGGGGTAGCGGGGCCCCCCTCTCCTACAATGAGCAGTTCTTC	CASRGSGAPLSYNEQFF
TRBD1	TRBV2	TRBJ2-5	many	TGTGCCAGCAGTGTTCAGGGGGCGGGGGAGACCCAGTACTTC	CASSVQGAGETQYF
TRBD2	TRBV7-2	TRBJ2-5	few	TGTGCCAGCAGCCGGGACTACGGCCAAGAGACCCAGTACTTC	CASSRDYGQETQYF
TRBD1	TRBV20-1	TRBJ1-5	-	TGCAGTGCTAGAGGCCTAGGGGCTACAGGGGGATTAAATCAGCCCCAGCATTTT	CSARGLGATGGLNQPQHF
TRBD1	TRBV12-3/TRBV12-4	TRBJ1-1	many	TGTGCCAGCAGTTTGGTACAGGGGCTGAACACTGAAGCTTTCTTT	CASSLVQGLNTEAFF
-	TRBV11-1	TRBJ2-3	many	TGTGCCAGCAGCCGATTCGACGTTGGCACAGATACGCAGTATTTT	CASSRFDVGTDTQYF
TRBD1	TRBV6-2/TRBV6-3	TRBJ1-4	-	TGTGCCAGTTCTCAAGGGACAGGGGGCTCCCTTGGTGAAAAACTGTTTTTT	CASSQGTGGSLGEKLFF
-	TRBV20-1	TRBJ2-1	-	TGCAGTGCTAGAGTCGTGGCGTTTGAGCAGTTCTTC	CSARVVAFEQFF
-	TRBV6-5	TRBJ1-2	-	TGTGCCAGCAGTTACCGGCAGCCCTACTATGGCTACACCTTC	CASSYRQPYYGYTF
TRBD1	TRBV28	TRBJ2-7	many	TGTGCCAGCAGACCCGGGACAGGGGTAACCTACGAGCAGTACTTC	CASRPGTGVTYEQYF
TRBD2	TRBV7-2	TRBJ2-2	-	TGTGCCAGCAGCCCCCACCTCTTCCTAGCGGAGACTTCCGGGGAGCTGTTTTTT	CASSPHLFLAETSGELFF
TRBD1	TRBV3-1	TRBJ1-5	many	TGTGCCAGCAGCCAAGGGACAGGGTCCAGCAATCAGCCCCAGCATTTT	CASSQGTGSSNQPQHF
TRBD2	TRBV6-1	TRBJ2-1	many	TGTGCCAGCAGTGCCAGACTAGCGGGAGATGAGCAGTTCTTC	CASSARLAGDEQFF
-	TRBV10-3	TRBJ1-4	many	TGTGCCATCAGTGAGACAACAGGGACAACTAATGAAAAACTGTTTTTT	CAISETTGTTNEKLFF
TRBD2	TRBV20-1	TRBJ2-1	few	TGCAGTGCTAGAGGGGAAAGCGGGAGGATTTCTTACAATGAGCAGTTCTTC	CSARGESGRISYNEQFF
TRBD1	TRBV6-1	TRBJ1-4	few	TGTGCCAGCAGTCAAACAGGGGGCGATCGGGAAAAACTGTTTTTT	CASSQTGGDREKLFF
-	TRBV4-1	TRBJ2-7	-	TGCGCCAGCAGCCAAGGAATTAACAGGGATAGCTCCTACGAGCAGTACTTC	CASSQGINRDSSYEQYF
-	TRBV6-2/TRBV6-3	TRBJ1-1	-	TGTGCCAGCAGCACCTCCAGGACGGGTCTTCTCGCTGAAGCTTTCTTT	CASSTSRTGLLAEAFF
TRBD2	TRBV29-1	TRBJ2-7	many	TGCAGCGTTGATTTTGGGCTAGCGGGATACGAGCAGTACTTC	CSVDFGLAGYEQYF
-	TRBV10-3	TRBJ2-3	-	TGTGCCATAAGAGGGGAAGATACGCAGTATTTT	CAIRGEDTQYF
TRBD2	TRBV6-9	TRBJ2-7	-	TGTGCCAGCAGTTACGGACTAGCGGGAGGCTCCTACGAGCAGTACTTC	CASSYGLAGGSYEQYF
-	TRBV28	TRBJ1-4	few	TGTGCCAGCAGTAGAGTCGGGATCCCCGGGGAAAAACTGTTTTTT	CASSRVGIPGEKLFF
-	TRBV3-1	TRBJ1-1	few	TGTGCCAGCAGCCAAGAATCGGGGATGAACACTGAAGCTTTCTTT	CASSQESGMNTEAFF
TRBD1	TRBV28	TRBJ1-2	many	TGTGCCAGCAATCAAAACAGGGGTTGGGAGGGCTACACCTTC	CASNQNRGWEGYTF
TRBD2	TRBV7-2	TRBJ2-2	many	TGTGCCAGCAGCTTAGTTTCTAGCGGGATATCCGGGGAGCTGTTTTTT	CASSLVSSGISGELFF
-	TRBV7-9	TRBJ1-2	many	TGTGCCAGCAGCCAAGGACACACAGCTAACTATGGCTACACCTTC	CASSQGHTANYGYTF
-	TRBV11-2	TRBJ2-5	many	TGTGCCAGCAGCGCGTACCAAGAGACCCAGTACTTC	CASSAYQETQYF
-	TRBV13	TRBJ1-1	many	TGTGCCAGCAGTTCGGACAGCGAAGGCACTGAAGCTTTCTTT	CASSSDSEGTEAFF
TRBD1	TRBV4-2	TRBJ1-1	-	TGTGCCAGCAGCCAGCTACCGGGACAGGGGGGATTTCAGGCTTTCTTT	CASSQLPGQGGFQAFF
TRBD2	TRBV7-2	TRBJ2-1	-	TGTGCCAGCAGCTTAGGCCCACTAGCGGTTCGGGGGGGTGAGCAGTTCTTC	CASSLGPLAVRGGEQFF
-	TRBV27	TRBJ2-7	many	TGTGCCAGCAGTTTAAATCGGGTGAGGGCCCCCTACGAGCAGTACTTC	CASSLNRVRAPYEQYF
TRBD1	TRBV6-1	TRBJ1-1	many	TGTGCCAGCAGTACTGGGCCGCCGGAGACAGGGGAAGCTTTCTTT	CASSTGPPETGEAFF
TRBD2	TRBV13	TRBJ2-7	few	TGTGCCAGCAGCTTAGGGGTCGGCGGGAGGGCTTCCTACGAGCAGTACTTC	CASSLGVGGRASYEQYF
-	TRBV13	TRBJ2-1	many	TGTGCCAGCAGCTCCAGGGAGTACCGGGCCTTGGATGAGCAGTTCTTC	CASSSREYRALDEQFF
TRBD1	TRBV4-1	TRBJ1-1	-	TGCGCCAGCAGCCAAGGAGGGACAGGCGGAGGGAACACTGAAGCTTTCTTT	CASSQGGTGGGNTEAFF
TRBD1	TRBV18	TRBJ2-7	many	TGTGCCAGCTCACCACCGGGACAGGGGTCACTCGAGCAGTACTTC	CASSPPGQGSLEQYF
TRBD1	TRBV5-1	TRBJ1-4	many	TGCGCCAGCAGCAACCGGGACAGGGGGTTTGCTAATGAAAAACTGTTTTTT	CASSNRDRGFANEKLFF
-	TRBV7-9	TRBJ1-1	many	TGTGCCAGCAGCTTGAGCTGGGACACTGAAGCTTTCTTT	CASSLSWDTEAFF
TRBD1	TRBV30	TRBJ1-2	-	TGTGCCTGGAGTCGGGACAGGAACTATGGCTACACCTTC	CAWSRDRNYGYTF
TRBD2	TRBV7-6	TRBJ2-2	-	TGTGCCAGCAGCCCCGGGGGGCGAATACTAGCGGGAGTGGCCGGGGAGCTGTTTTTT	CASSPGGRILAGVAGELFF